Reported below is one TCR beta chain. Its antigen is currently unknown. One end of the junction is discordant with germline, which a read error may explain. Amplification of TCR beta CDR3 regions used RNA transcripts. First-round RT-PCR employed HTBI primers, with a second-round multiplex PCR after it. TCRdb ran MiXCR on the multiplex PCR reads and lists one entry per CDR3 protein. There are over a million distinct CDR3 sequences in the sample; roughly two fifths occur only once, and over 8.5% lies in the top ten. The CDR3 is 17 residues long. Germline CDR1 SGHAT, CDR2 FQNNGV. This specimen comes from a study of Graves' ophthalmopathy and Graves' hyperthyroidism. Findings of the study overall: Most expanded clonotypes from thyroid (those above 0.001 frequency) were also found in blood. Ophthalmopathy progression cases were predicted by the model with roughly 68% sensitivity and 72.22% specificity.

This receptor was identified in an adult man with Graves' hyperthyroidism. This chain connects TRBV11-2 to TRBJ2-5; D is possibly TRBD1 (5 bases). The sequenced sample consisted of peripheral blood or thyroid tissue (not recorded which). The CDR3 DNA is TGCGCCAGCAGCCTCCAAGCCGGGCAGGGAAATTGGGAGACCCAGTACTTC. Translated: CASSLQAGQGNWETQYF.